This entry lists 15 T cell receptor beta chains sequenced from one sample in a study. Tregs were sorted as CD4+CD25+CD127-/low cells. TCRdb passed the 5' RACE reads through MiXCR, listing each CDR3 protein once. The table includes about 32,000 distinct CDR3 sequences, around 27% detected once. Sequencing was performed on tumor-infiltrating Tregs sorted from the breast tumor. These receptors came from a female donor with breast cancer.

Only a few counts were recorded for this clonotype. The chain carries TRBV19 and TRBJ1-1; D is ambiguous. Deletions cut 5 bases from V and 5 bases from J, with 21 bases between. The CDR3 spans 16 residues. The germline CDR1 and CDR2 sequences are LNHDA and SQIVND (reference sequence). The CDR3 loop reads CASSSYDPGLPTEAFF. Written as DNA, the CDR3 is TGTGCCAGTAGTTCTTACGACCCAGGACTTCCGACTGAAGCTTTCTTT.

This clonotype showed up many times. This chain links TRBV27 with TRBJ1-1; TRBD1 matches at 12 bases. Per germline, CDR1 MNHEY and CDR2 SMNVEV (reference sequence). With V trimmed by 8 bases and J by 5 bases, 12 bases remained unmatched. The CDR3 has 16 amino acids. The CDR3 reads CASYQRDRGRRTEAFF. For the CDR3, the DNA is TGTGCCAGCTACCAACGGGACAGGGGGCGACGGACTGAAGCTTTCTTT.

The V call is TRBV11-2, the J call TRBJ2-1; no reliable D call. The length of the CDR3 is 15 residues. Germline CDR1 is SGHAT and CDR2 is FQNNGV. V was trimmed by 1 base and J by 9 bases, leaving 16 bases between them. CDR3 coding DNA: TGTGCCAGCAGCTTAGTTCGGGCCACCAACACTGAGCAGTTCTTC. Translated, it gives CASSLVRATNTEQFF.

The J gene is TRBJ1-1, the V gene TRBV7-2; possible D gene TRBD1, 5 bases. Germline values: CDR1 SGHTA, CDR2 FQGNSA. With 1 base removed from V and 4 bases from J, the gap between germline ends came to 13 bases. The CDR3 length is 15 residues. Written as DNA, the CDR3 is TGTGCCAGCAGCTTAGTCGGGGCGGGGGGCACTGAAGCTTTCTTT. This translates into CASSLVGAGGTEAFF. The whole variable domain, remainder taken from reference TRBV7-2 and TRBJ1-1, is GAGVSQSPSNKVTEKGKDVELRCDPISGHTALYWYRQSLGQGLEFLIYFQGNSAPDKSGLPSDRFSAERTGGSVSTLTIQRTQQEDSAVYLCASSLVGAGGTEAFFGQGTRLTVV.

Within the sample, this clonotype is medium-sized. This sequence joins TRBV20-1 and TRBJ1-2; TRBD1 is a possible D gene (6 bases). This CDR3 comprises 13 residues. Germline V gene sequence: CDR1 DFQATT, CDR2 SNEGSKA (reference sequence). V dropped 0 bases and J dropped 6 bases, with 11 bases sitting between them. The CDR3 DNA is TGCAGTGCTAGAGATCGGTGGGGGCATGGCTACACCTTC. This gives the protein CSARDRWGHGYTF.

Notes on this clonotype: Since a much larger clone is just one base distant, this may be a read error. V gene TRBV4-2 combines with J gene TRBJ2-1; D is undetermined. Germline V gene lookup returns CDR1 LGHNA and CDR2 YNFKEQ. The CDR3 contains 12 residues. V shed 3 bases and J shed 7 bases, with 7 bases lying between them. The chain's CDR3 is CASSHWDNEQFF. The CDR3 DNA is TGTGCCAGCAGCCACTGGGATAATGAGCAGTTCTTC.

This chain joins TRBV2 and TRBJ2-3, with D unresolved. Trimming stripped 4 bases from V and 5 bases from J, with 4 bases between. The V gene's germline CDR1 is SNHLY and CDR2 FYNNEI. The CDR3 covers 11 residues. CDR3 DNA sequence: TGTGCCAGCAGTGTTAGAGATACGCAGTATTTT. Amino acid sequence: CASSVRDTQYF.

The chain uses TRBV6-6 and TRBJ2-3; D might be TRBD2 (6 bases). The CDR3 runs to 19 residues. V shed 5 bases and J shed 5 bases, with 29 bases lying between them. Per the germline V gene, CDR1 is MNHNY and CDR2 is SVGAGI (reference sequence). This CDR3 reads CASSNPPERANGPGDTQYF. The CDR3 DNA follows: TGTGCCAGCAGTAACCCCCCGGAGCGGGCAAACGGCCCAGGAGATACGCAGTATTTT.

Relative to its sample, this clonotype is medium-sized. The chain links TRBV7-2 to TRBJ2-1, with D tentatively TRBD1 (6 bases). Germline values: CDR1 SGHTA, CDR2 FQGNSA. V was cut by 4 bases and J by 7 bases, with 11 bases left in between. The CDR3 extends over 13 amino acids. The CDR3 spells CASSSNRVNEQFF. DNA for the CDR3: TGTGCCAGCAGCTCCAACAGGGTGAATGAGCAGTTCTTC.

This clonotype was seen repeatedly, ten times or more. The V and J genes are TRBV9 and TRBJ2-7; D unresolved. CDR1 SGDLS and CDR2 YYNGEE come from the germline V gene. This CDR3 has 15 amino acids. V dropped 0 bases and J dropped 0 bases, with 10 bases sitting between them. CDR3: CASSVEGGPSYEQYF. The CDR3 DNA is TGTGCCAGCAGCGTAGAGGGTGGTCCCTCCTACGAGCAGTACTTC.

To note about this clonotype: A read error may be the cause here, since a much bigger clone is one base away. The V and J genes are TRBV6-5 and TRBJ2-3; no reliable D call. With 11 bases removed from V and 6 bases from J, the gap between germline ends came to 15 bases. The CDR3 covers 12 residues. Germline CDR1 MNHEY, CDR2 SVGAGI. CDR3 protein: CAGTNGGDTQYF. DNA for the CDR3: TGTGCCGGCACCAACGGTGGGGATACGCAGTATTTT.

This clonotype was seen only a few times. The chain has TRBV5-1 and TRBJ2-7; TRBD2 aligns across 7 bases. Trimming cost V 4 bases and J 2 bases; bases outside gene matches: 9. Germline values: CDR1 SGHRS, CDR2 YFSETQ. CDR3 length: 15 amino acids. This CDR3 reads CASSERLGRAYEQYF. CDR3 in DNA: TGCGCCAGCAGCGAACGACTAGGGAGGGCCTACGAGCAGTACTTC.

In its sample, this clonotype ranks as medium-sized. The J gene is TRBJ1-2, the V gene TRBV5-1; TRBD1 matches at 8 bases. CDR1 is SGHRS and CDR2 is YFSETQ in the germline V gene. The V segment lost 1 base and the J segment 4 bases; nucleotides outside the gene matches: 18. This CDR3 comprises 19 residues. This CDR3 is CASSLPDTGGALTRYGYTF. The CDR3 region has the DNA TGCGCCAGCAGCTTGCCGGACACAGGGGGTGCCCTTACTCGCTATGGCTACACCTTC.

This clonotype was seen ten or more times. The V and J genes are TRBV4-2 and TRBJ1-5; D is undetermined. The length of the CDR3 is 15 residues. V lost 0 bases and J lost 1, with 7 bases in between. The germline V gene encodes CDR1 LGHNA and CDR2 YNFKEQ. The CDR3 DNA reads TGTGCCAGCAGCCAAGAACACGGGAGCAATCAGCCCCAGCATTTT. Translation gives CASSQEHGSNQPQHF.

Sample share makes this clonotype medium-sized. The chain is built from TRBV20-1 and TRBJ2-5; weak D call: TRBD2 (6 bases). There are 12 residues in the CDR3. The germline V gene encodes CDR1 DFQATT and CDR2 SNEGSKA (reference sequence). The V and J ends lost 3 bases and 4 bases respectively, with 9 bases between them. CDR3 nucleotide sequence: TGCAGTGCTAGCAAGGAGGGAGAGACCCAGTACTTC. Residues: CSASKEGETQYF.